This T cell receptor (beta chain) is drawn from a study of regulatory T cells in long-lasting Graves disease. Stated time point: newly diagnosed GD, antithyroid drugs for less than 3 months. The TCR library was prepared using RNA isolated from PBMCs. This clonotype was counted many times. Its antigen is still unknown. This CDR3 is built from 12 residues. V was trimmed by 5 bases and J by 4 bases, leaving 7 bases between them. CDR1 is SGHTA, CDR2 FQGNSA, per germline. Study-level results: There was favoring of TRBV28, TRBJ1-2 and TRBJ2-5 in persistent disease.

For TCR beta, libraries came from iRepertoire HTBI primers and Arm-PCR of CDR3 regions. TCRdb processed the multiplex PCR reads anew with MiXCR; each CDR3 protein has one entry. The profile covers about 540,000 distinct CDR3 sequences, with around an eighth appearing a single time and 8% to 10% taken by the ten largest. This sample was also put to use in a study of T cells in Graves' hyperthyroidism and ophthalmopathy. This second report adds: No progression to ophthalmopathy during 18 months of follow-up defined stable disease. First-round RT-PCR of the TCR CDR3 relied on the HTBI primer set.

The rearrangement links TRBV7-2 to TRBJ2-3, with D perhaps being TRBD1 or TRBD2 (5 bases each). The source of this sequence is a man aged 25-40 years with Graves disease. The specimen comprised peripheral blood mononuclear cells (PBMCs), sampled at new diagnosis, from a patient treated with antithyroid drugs. The CDR3 spells CASSEGPDTQYF. The CDR3 nucleotides are TGTGCCAGCAGCGAGGGGCCAGATACGCAGTATTTT. Full variable domain (rest looked up from reference TRBV7-2 and TRBJ2-3): GAGVSQSPSNKVTEKGKDVELRCDPISGHTALYWYRQSLGQGLEFLIYFQGNSAPDKSGLPSDRFSAERTGGSVSTLTIQRTQQEDSAVYLCASSEGPDTQYFGPGTRLTVL.